This TCR beta chain was sequenced during a study of blood T cell repertoires in COVID-19. In the study overall: Sources were T cells, B-cell-depleted T cells, or PBMCs; the material itself was cDNA or gDNA.

The authors' processing: The authors estimated nucleated cell counts from reference gene primer amplification. TCRdb keeps only in-frame clones here, not all; method: immunoSEQ multiplex PCR. The V and J calls and clone size were taken over from that table, and D and trimming were inferred from the DNA. Of under 200,000 clones in the sample, about 88% are singletons; the top ten hold roughly 7%. CDR1 and CDR2 from the germline V gene are SSHAT and FNYEAQ (reference sequence). This CDR3 has 16 residues. Concerning this clone itself: The junction does not match germline at one end; this may be a read error.

Assignment of participants to cohorts was predicated upon participant-reported clinical history. Symptom resolution, clearance, or two negative PCRs marked donors in Cohort 3 as recovered. The J gene is TRBJ2-5, the V gene TRBV7-7; 7 bases align to TRBD2. The clonotype was recovered from a middle-aged man who had recovered from COVID-19. Sequencing input: PBMCs or T cells enriched from blood (not recorded which). The CDR3 DNA reads as TGTGCTAGCAGCTTATGGGGCGGGGGAGGTCAAGAGACCCAGTACTTC. Its translation is CASSLWGGGGQETQYF. The whole variable domain, filled in from reference TRBV7-7 and TRBJ2-5, reads GAGVSQSPRYKVTKRGQDVTLRCDPISSHATLYWYQQALGQGPEFLTYFNYEAQPDKSGLPSDRFSAERPEGSISTLTIQRTEQRDSAMYRCASSLWGGGGQETQYFGPGTRLLVL.